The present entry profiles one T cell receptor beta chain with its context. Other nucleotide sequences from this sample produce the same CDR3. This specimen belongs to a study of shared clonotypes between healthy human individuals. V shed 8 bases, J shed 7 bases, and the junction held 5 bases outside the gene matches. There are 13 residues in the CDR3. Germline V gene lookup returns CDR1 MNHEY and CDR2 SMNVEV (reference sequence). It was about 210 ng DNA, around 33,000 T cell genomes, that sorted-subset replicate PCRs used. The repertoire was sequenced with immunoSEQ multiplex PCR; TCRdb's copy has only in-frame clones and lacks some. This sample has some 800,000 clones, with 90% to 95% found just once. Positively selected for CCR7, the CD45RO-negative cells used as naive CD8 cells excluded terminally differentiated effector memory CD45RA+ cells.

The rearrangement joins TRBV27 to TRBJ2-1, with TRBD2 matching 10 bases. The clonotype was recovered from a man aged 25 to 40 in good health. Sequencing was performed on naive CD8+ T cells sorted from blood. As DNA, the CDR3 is TGTGCCAGCTTAGCGGGGGGAGGTAATGAGCAGTTCTTC. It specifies CASLAGGGNEQFF.